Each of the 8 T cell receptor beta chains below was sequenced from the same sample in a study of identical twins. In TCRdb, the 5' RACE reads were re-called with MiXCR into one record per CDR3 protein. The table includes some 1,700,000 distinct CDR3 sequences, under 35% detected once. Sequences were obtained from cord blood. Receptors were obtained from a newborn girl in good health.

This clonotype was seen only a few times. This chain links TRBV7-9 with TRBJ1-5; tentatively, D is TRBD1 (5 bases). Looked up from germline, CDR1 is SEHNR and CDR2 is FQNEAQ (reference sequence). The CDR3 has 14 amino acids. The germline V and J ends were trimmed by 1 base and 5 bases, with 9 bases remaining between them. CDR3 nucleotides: TGTGCCAGCAGCTTAGGGGGGTGGTATCAGCCCCAGCATTTT. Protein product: CASSLGGWYQPQHF. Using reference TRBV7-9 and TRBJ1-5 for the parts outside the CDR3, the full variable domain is DTGVSQNPRHKITKRGQNVTFRCDPISEHNRLYWYRQTLGQGPEFLTYFQNEAQLEKSRLLSDRFSAERPKGSFSTLEIQRTEQGDSAMYLCASSLGGWYQPQHFGDGTRLSIL.

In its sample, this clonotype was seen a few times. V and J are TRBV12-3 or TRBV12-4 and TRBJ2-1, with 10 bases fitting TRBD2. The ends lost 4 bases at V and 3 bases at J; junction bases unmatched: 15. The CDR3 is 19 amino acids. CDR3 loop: CASSSGQGRTSGFYNEQFF. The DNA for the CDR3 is TGTGCCAGCAGTTCCGGACAGGGTAGGACTAGCGGATTCTACAATGAGCAGTTCTTC.

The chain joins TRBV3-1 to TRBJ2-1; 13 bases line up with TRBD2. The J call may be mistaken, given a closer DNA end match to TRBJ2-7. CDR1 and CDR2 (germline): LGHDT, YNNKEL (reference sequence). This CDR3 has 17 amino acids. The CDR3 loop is CASSQEGLAGTYNEQYF. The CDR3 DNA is TGTGCCAGCAGCCAAGAGGGACTAGCGGGGACCTACAATGAGCAGTACTTC.

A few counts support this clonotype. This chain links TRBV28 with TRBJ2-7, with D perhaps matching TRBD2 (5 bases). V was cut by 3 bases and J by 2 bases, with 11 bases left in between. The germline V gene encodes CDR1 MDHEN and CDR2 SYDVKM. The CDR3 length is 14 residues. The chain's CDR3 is CASSFGSDTYEQYF. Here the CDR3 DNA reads TGTGCCAGCAGTTTTGGGAGCGACACCTACGAGCAGTACTTC.

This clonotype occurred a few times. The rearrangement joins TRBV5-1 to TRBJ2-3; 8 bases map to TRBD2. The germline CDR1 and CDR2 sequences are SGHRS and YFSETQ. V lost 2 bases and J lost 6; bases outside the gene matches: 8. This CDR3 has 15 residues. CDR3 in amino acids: CASSFSGGPGDTQYF. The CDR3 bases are TGCGCCAGCAGCTTCTCGGGAGGGCCAGGGGATACGCAGTATTTT.

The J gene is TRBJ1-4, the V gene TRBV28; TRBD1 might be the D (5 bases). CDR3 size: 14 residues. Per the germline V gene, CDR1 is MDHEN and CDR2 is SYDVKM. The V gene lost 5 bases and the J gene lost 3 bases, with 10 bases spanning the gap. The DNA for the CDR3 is TGTGCCAGCAGTGGGGGTGTAGCTAATGAAAAACTGTTTTTT. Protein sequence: CASSGGVANEKLFF.

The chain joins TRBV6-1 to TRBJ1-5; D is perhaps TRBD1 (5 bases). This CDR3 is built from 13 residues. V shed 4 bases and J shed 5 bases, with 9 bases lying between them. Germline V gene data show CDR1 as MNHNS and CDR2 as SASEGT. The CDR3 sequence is CASSVEGHQPQHF. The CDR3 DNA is TGTGCCAGCAGTGTCGAGGGGCATCAGCCCCAGCATTTT.

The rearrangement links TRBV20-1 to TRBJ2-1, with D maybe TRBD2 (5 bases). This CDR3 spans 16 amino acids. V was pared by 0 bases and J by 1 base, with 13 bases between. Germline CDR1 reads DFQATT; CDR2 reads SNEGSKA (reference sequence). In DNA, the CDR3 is TGCAGTGCTAGAGATTCTAGCCGCACATCCTACAATGAGCAGTTCTTC. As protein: CSARDSSRTSYNEQFF.